A selection of T cell receptor beta chains follows, all from one sample in a study of OX40 agonist ivuxolimab in advanced cancers. Sequencing used immunoSEQ multiplex PCR; TCRdb keeps in-frame clones, though not all of them. This table has 50,000 to 70,000 clones, approximately 86% appearing once. Sequences were derived from CD4+ or CD8+ T cells sorted from blood, sampled in a trial of the OX40 agonist ivuxolimab. The receptors were sampled from an adult with an advanced solid tumor such as melanoma, head and neck, liver or kidney cancer. Each CDR3 is given without its conserved first and last residue. D genes are given only for firm matches.

d_call | j_call | v_call | cdr3_length | cdr3_aa
- | TRBJ2-1 | TRBV6-5 | 13 | ASSLGAYLHNEQF
- | TRBJ1-1 | TRBV19 | 13 | ASSISGKMNTEAF
TRBD2 | TRBJ2-2 | TRBV28 | 17 | ASSSTGTSGRHYTGELF
- | TRBJ1-1 | TRBV14 | 9 | ASSLLDEAF
TRBD2 | TRBJ2-1 | TRBV13 | 13 | ASSLRLAGADEQF
TRBD2 | TRBJ2-7 | TRBV28 | 14 | ASNGVGLAEAYEQY
- | TRBJ1-2 | TRBV11-2 | 11 | ASSLEDGYGYT
- | TRBJ2-3 | TRBV13 | 10 | ASSESTGTQY
- | TRBJ2-6 | TRBV4-2 | 17 | ASSQQQVVREAGANVLT
- | TRBJ1-2 | TRBV19 | 12 | ASSIVGHYYGYT
- | TRBJ1-1 | TRBV13 | 12 | ASSLGLENTEAF
- | TRBJ2-7 | TRBV6-5 | 12 | ATQIIGGHYEQY
TRBD2 | TRBJ2-1 | TRBV19 | 13 | ASSNSGGPYNEQF